The text below deals with one T cell receptor (beta chain). As yet, its antigen is unknown. V gave up 0 bases and J gave up 2 bases, with 5 bases separating them. CDR1 and CDR2 (germline): LGHNA, YNFKEQ. The CDR3 has 14 amino acids. The entry originates in a study of Ad26.COV2.S vaccination and SARS-CoV-2 variants. As for the study in general: Donor got 5x10^10 or 1x10^11 viral particles of Ad26.COV2.S.

The method was immunoSEQ multiplex PCR; TCRdb's version includes in-frame clones alone and lacks a portion of them. The table shows roughly 400,000 clones, with roughly 88% occurring only once. Whole-study findings and limits: The authors reported substantial breadth in spike-specific CD8+ and CD4+ T cell responses after vaccination. It was found that vaccine and placebo recipients had similar non-spike TCR breadth.

Treatment: around 19 received Ad26.COV2.S at low or high dose, single or two shots; about 5 received placebo; per-sample allocation not given. The samples were gathered on day 63 after the first injection of vaccine or placebo. The sample in question was peripheral blood, obtained in a trial of Ad26.COV2.S vaccine versus placebo. The receptor was isolated from a person aged 18-60 years who received the Ad26.COV2.S COVID-19 vaccine or a placebo. The V gene is TRBV4-2, the J gene TRBJ1-3; D call uncertain. The CDR3 loop is CASSQDLAGNTIYF. The CDR3 DNA sequence: TGTGCCAGCAGCCAAGACCTAGCTGGAAACACCATATATTTT.